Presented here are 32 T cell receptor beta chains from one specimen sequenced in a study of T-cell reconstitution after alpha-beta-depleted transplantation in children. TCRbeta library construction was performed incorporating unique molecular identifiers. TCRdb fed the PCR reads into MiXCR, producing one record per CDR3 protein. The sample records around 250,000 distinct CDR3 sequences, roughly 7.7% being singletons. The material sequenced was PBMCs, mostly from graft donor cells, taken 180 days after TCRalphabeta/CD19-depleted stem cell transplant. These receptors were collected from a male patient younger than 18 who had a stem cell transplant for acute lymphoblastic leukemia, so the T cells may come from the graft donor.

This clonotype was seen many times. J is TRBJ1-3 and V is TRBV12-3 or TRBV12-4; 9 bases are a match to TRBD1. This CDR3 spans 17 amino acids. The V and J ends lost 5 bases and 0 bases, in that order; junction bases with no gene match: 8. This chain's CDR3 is CASSPHRGPNSGNTIYF. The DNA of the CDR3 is TGTGCCAGCAGTCCTCACAGGGGGCCTAACTCTGGAAACACCATATATTTT.

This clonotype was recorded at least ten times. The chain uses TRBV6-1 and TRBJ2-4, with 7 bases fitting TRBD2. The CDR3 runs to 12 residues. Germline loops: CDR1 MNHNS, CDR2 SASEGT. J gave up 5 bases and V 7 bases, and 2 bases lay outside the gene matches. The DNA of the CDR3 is TGTGCCAGCAAGGGAGGGGAAAACATTCAGTACTTC. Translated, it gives CASKGGENIQYF.

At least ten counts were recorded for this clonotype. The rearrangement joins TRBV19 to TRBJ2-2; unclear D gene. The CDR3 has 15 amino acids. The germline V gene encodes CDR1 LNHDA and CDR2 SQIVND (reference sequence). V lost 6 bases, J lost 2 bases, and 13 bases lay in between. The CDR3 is CASRRSSFNTGELFF. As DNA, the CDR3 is TGTGCCAGTAGGAGGTCCAGCTTTAACACCGGGGAGCTGTTTTTT. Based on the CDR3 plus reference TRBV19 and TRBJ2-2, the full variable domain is DGGITQSPKYLFRKEGQNVTLSCEQNLNHDAMYWYRQDPGQGLRLIYYSQIVNDFQKGDIAEGYSVSREKKESFPLTVTSAQKNPTAFYLCASRRSSFNTGELFFGEGSRLTVL.

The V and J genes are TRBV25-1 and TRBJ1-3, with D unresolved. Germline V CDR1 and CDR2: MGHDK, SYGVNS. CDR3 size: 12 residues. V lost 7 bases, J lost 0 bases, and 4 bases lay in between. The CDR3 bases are TGTGCCAGCACCTTCTCTGGAAACACCATATATTTT. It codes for CASTFSGNTIYF.

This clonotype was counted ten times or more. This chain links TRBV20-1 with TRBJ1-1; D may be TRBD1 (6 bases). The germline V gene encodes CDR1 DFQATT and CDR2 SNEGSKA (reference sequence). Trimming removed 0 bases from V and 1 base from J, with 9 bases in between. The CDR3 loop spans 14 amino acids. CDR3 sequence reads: CSARDDRRNTEAFF. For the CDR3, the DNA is TGCAGTGCTAGAGATGACAGGAGGAACACTGAAGCTTTCTTT.

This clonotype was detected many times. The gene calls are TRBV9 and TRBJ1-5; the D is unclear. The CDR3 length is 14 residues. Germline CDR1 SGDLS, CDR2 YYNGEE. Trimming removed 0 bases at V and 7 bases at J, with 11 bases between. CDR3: CASSVDGLDQPQHF. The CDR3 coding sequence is TGTGCCAGCAGCGTAGACGGCTTAGACCAGCCCCAGCATTTT.

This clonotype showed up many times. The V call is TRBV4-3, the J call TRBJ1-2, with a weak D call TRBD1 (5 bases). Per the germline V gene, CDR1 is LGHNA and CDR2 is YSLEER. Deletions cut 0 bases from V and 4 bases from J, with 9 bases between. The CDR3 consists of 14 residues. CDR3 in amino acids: CASSQESGSYGYTF. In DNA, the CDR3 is TGCGCCAGCAGCCAAGAATCAGGGTCCTATGGCTACACCTTC.

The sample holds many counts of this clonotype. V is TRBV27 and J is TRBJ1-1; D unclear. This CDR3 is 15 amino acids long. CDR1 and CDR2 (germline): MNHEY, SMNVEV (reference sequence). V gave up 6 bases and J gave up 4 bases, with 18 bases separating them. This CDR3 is CASSERVAGGTEAFF. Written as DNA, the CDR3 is TGTGCCAGCAGCGAACGTGTGGCAGGTGGCACTGAAGCTTTCTTT.

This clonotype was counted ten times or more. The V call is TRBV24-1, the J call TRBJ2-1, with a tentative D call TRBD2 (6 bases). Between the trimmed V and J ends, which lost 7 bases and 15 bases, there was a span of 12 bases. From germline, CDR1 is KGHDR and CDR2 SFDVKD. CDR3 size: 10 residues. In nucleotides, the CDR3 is TGTGCCACCAGGGAGGGCCGGTGGTTCTTC. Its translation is CATREGRWFF.

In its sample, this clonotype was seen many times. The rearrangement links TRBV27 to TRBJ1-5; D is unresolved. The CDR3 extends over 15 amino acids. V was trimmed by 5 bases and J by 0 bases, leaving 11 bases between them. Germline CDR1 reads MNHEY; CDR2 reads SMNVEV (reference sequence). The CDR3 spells CASSPSRISNQPQHF. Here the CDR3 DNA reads TGTGCCAGCAGTCCCTCCAGGATTAGCAATCAGCCCCAGCATTTT.

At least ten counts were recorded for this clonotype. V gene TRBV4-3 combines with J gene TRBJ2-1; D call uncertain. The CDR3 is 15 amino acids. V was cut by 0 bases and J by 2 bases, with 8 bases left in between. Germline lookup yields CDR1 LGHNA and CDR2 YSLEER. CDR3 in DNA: TGCGCCAGCAGCCAAGATGGGGTCGCCTACAATGAGCAGTTCTTC. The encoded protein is CASSQDGVAYNEQFF.

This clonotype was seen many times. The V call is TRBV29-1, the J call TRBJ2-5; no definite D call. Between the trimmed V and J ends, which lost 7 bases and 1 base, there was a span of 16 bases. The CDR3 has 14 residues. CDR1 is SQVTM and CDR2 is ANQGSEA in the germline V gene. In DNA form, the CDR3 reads TGCAGCGCCCGCCTTAGGTTGGTCCAAGAGACCCAGTACTTC. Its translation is CSARLRLVQETQYF.

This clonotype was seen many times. CDR3: CASSVPRDHCSYEQYF. Written as DNA, the CDR3 is TGTGCCAGCAGTGTCCCCCGGGACCACTGCTCCTACGAGCAGTACTTC. V is TRBV25-1 and J is TRBJ2-7; D tentatively reads TRBD1 or TRBD2 (5 bases each). Germline V gene data show CDR1 as MGHDK and CDR2 as SYGVNS. This CDR3 spans 16 amino acids. Between the trimmed V and J ends, which lost 4 bases and 0 bases, there was a span of 16 bases.

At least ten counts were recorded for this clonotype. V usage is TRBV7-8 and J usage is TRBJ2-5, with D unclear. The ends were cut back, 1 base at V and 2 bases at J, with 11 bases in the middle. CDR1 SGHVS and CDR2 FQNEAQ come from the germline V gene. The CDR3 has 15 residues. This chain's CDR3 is CASSLVPRSQETQYF. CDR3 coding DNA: TGTGCCAGCAGCTTAGTGCCTAGATCTCAAGAGACCCAGTACTTC.

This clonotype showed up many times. CDR3 coding DNA: TGTGCCAGCAGCTTAGAAGTGCTCTCCTACGAGCAGTACTTC. Amino acid sequence: CASSLEVLSYEQYF. The genes are TRBV7-6 and TRBJ2-7; the D is unclear. The CDR3 extends over 14 amino acids. The germline gives CDR1 SGHVS, CDR2 FNYEAQ. Trimming shortened V by 1 base and J by 0 bases, and 7 bases separated the two germline ends.

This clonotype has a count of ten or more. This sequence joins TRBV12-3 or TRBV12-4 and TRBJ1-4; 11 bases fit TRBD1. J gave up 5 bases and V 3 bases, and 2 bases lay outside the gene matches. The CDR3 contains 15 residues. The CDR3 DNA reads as TGTGCCAGCAGTTTCGGGGACAGGGGGAATGAAAAACTGTTTTTT. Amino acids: CASSFGDRGNEKLFF.

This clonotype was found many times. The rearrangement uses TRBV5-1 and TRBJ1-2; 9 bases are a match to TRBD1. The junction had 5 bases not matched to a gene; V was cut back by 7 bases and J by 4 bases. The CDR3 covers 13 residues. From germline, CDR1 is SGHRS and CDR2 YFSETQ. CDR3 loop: CASSGTGFYGYTF. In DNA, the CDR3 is TGCGCCAGCTCCGGGACAGGGTTCTATGGCTACACCTTC.

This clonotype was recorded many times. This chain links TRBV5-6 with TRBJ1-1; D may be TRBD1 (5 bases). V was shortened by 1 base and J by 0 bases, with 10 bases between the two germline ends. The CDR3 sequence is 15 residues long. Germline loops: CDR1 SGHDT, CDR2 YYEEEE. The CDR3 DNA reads TGTGCCAGCAGCTTGAGGGGCTACATGAACACTGAAGCTTTCTTT. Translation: CASSLRGYMNTEAFF.

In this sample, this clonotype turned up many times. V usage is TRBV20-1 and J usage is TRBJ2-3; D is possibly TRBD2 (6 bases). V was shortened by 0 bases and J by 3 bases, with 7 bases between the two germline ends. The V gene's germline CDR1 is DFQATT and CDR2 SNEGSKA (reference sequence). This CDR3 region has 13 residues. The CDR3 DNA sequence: TGCAGTGCTAGAGACGGGAGAACAGATACGCAGTATTTT. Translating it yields CSARDGRTDTQYF.

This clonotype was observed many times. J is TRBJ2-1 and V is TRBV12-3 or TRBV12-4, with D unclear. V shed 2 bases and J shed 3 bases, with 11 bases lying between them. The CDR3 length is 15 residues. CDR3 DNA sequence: TGTGCCAGCAGTTTATCCCGAGCGAACTACAATGAGCAGTTCTTC. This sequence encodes CASSLSRANYNEQFF.

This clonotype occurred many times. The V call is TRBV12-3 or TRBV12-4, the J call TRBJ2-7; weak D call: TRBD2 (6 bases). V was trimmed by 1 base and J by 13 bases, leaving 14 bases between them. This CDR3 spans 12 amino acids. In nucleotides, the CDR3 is TGTGCCAGCAGTTTAGGAGACCCGGGGGATTACTTC. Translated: CASSLGDPGDYF.

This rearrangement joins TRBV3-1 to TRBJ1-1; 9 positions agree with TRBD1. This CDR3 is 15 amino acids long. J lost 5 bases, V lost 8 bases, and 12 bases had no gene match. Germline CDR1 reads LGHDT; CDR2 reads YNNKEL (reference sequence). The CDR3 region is CASSTQVTGGTEAFF. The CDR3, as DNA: TGTGCCAGCTCCACCCAAGTGACAGGGGGGACTGAAGCTTTCTTT.

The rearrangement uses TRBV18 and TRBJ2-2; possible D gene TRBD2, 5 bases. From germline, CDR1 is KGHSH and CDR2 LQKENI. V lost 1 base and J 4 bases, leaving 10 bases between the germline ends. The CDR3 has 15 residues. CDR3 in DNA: TGTGCCAGCTCACCACTTCCGGGGAGCACCGGGGAGCTGTTTTTT. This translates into CASSPLPGSTGELFF.

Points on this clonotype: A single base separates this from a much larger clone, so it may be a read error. CDR3 protein: CASSVGTEETQNF. The CDR3 DNA reads TGTGCCAGCAGCGTAGGGACAGAAGAGACCCAGAACTTC. This chain links TRBV9 with TRBJ2-5; weak D call: TRBD1 (6 bases). Germline V gene data show CDR1 as SGDLS and CDR2 as YYNGEE. The CDR3 covers 13 residues.

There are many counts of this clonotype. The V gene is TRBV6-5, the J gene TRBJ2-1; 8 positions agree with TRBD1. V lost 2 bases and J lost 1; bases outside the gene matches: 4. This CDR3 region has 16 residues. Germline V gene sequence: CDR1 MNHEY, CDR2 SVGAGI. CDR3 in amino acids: CASSYLDRGSYNEQFF. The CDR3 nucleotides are TGTGCCAGCAGTTACCTCGACAGGGGATCCTACAATGAGCAGTTCTTC.

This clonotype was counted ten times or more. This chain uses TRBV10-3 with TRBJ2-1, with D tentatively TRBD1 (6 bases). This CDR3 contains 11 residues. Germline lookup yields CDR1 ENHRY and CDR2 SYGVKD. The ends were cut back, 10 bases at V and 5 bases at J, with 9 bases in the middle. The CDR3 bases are TGTGCCAGTGGGACAAACAATGAGCAGTTCTTC. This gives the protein CASGTNNEQFF.

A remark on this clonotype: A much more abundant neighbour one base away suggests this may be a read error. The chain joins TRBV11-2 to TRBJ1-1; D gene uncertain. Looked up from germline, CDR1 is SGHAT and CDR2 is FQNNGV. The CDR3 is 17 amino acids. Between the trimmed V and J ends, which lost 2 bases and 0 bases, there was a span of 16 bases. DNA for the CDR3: TGTGCCAGCAGCTTAATCCCCCAGGTACACATGAACACTGAAGCTTTCTTT. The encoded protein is CASSLIPQVHMNTEAFF.

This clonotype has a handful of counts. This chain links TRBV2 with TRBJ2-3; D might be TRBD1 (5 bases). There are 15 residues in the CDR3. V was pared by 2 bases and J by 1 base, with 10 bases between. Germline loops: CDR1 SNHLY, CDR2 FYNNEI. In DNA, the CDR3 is TGTGCCAGCAGTGAACAGGGCATCGGCACAGATACGCAGTATTTT. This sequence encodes CASSEQGIGTDTQYF. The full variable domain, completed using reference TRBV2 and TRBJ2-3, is EPEVTQTPSHQVTQMGQEVILRCVPISNHLYFYWYRQILGQKVEFLVSFYNNEISEKSEIFDDQFSVERPDGSNFTLKIRSTKLEDSAMYFCASSEQGIGTDTQYFGPGTRLTVL.

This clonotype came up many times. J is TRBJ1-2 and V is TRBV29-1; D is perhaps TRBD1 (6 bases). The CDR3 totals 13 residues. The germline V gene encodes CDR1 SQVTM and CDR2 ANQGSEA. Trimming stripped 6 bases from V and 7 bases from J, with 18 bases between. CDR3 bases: TGCAGCGTCGCGCCCGGGACAAGAGGTGGCTACACCTTC. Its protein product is CSVAPGTRGGYTF.

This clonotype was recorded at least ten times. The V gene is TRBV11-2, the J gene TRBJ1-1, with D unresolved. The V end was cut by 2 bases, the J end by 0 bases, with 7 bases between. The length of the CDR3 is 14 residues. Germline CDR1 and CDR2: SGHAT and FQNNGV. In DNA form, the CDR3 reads TGTGCCAGCAGCTTAACACAGATGAACACTGAAGCTTTCTTT. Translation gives CASSLTQMNTEAFF.

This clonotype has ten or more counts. In DNA, the CDR3 is TGTGCCAGCAGCGCCTCCATAGTAGGCACTGAAGCTTTCTTT. Protein sequence: CASSASIVGTEAFF. The chain recombines TRBV25-1 with TRBJ1-1; unclear D gene. The V and J ends lost 6 bases and 4 bases respectively, with 15 bases between them. CDR3 length: 14 amino acids. Germline assignment: CDR1 MGHDK and CDR2 SYGVNS.

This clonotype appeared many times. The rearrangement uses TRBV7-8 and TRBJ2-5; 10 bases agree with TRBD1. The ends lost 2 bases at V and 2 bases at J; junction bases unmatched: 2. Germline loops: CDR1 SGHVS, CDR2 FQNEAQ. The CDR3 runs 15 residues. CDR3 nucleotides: TGTGCCAGCAGCTTATGGGACAGGGGACAAGAGACCCAGTACTTC. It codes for CASSLWDRGQETQYF.